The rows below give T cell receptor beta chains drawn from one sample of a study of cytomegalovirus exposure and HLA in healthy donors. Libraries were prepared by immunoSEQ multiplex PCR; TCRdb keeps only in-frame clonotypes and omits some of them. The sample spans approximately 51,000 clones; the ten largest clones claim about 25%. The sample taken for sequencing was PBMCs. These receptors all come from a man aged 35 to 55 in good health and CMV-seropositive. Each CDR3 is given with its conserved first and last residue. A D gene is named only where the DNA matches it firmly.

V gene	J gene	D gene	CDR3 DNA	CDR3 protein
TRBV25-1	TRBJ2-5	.	TGTGCCAGCACCTCGAGGAGGGGGGGAGAGACCCAGTACTTC	CASTSRRGGETQYF
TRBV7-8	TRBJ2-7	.	TGTGCCAGCAGCCCGAAGGCGTCGGGCGAGCAGTACTTC	CASSPKASGEQYF
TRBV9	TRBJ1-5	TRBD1	TGTGCCAGCAGCGCTCACAGGGGGGGTCAGCCCCAGCATTTT	CASSAHRGGQPQHF
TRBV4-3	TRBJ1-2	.	TGCGCCAGCAGCCAAGACAACTCTTATGGCTACACCTTC	CASSQDNSYGYTF
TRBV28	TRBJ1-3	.	TGTGCCAGTTTGACAGGTTCCTCTGGAAACACCATATATTTT	CASLTGSSGNTIYF
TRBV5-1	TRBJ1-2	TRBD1	TGCGCCAGCAGCTCGACAGGGGACTATGGCTACACCTTC	CASSSTGDYGYTF
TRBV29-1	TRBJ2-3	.	TGCAGCGTTCCTAGATCAGATACGCAGTATTTT	CSVPRSDTQYF
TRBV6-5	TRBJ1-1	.	TGTGCCAGCAGCGACACAGGGAACACTGAAGCTTTCTTT	CASSDTGNTEAFF
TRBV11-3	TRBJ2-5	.	TGTGCCAGCAGCTTCGGACACTCAGAGACCCAGTACTTC	CASSFGHSETQYF
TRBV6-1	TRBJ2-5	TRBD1	TGTGCCAGCAAGGACAGGGTCGGAGAGACCCAGTACTTC	CASKDRVGETQYF
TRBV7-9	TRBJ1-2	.	TGTGCCAGCAGCGTCCGGGGTCCCTATGGCTACACCTTC	CASSVRGPYGYTF
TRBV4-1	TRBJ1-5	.	TGCGCCAGCAGCCAAGAGGGGGCAGATCAGCCCCAGCATTTT	CASSQEGADQPQHF
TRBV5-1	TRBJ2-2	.	TGCGCCAGCAGTGATGGGACTGCGAACACCGGGGAGCTGTTTTTT	CASSDGTANTGELFF
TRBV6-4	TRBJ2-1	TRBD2	TGTGCCAGCAGTGACACTAGCGCGAGCTCCTACAATGAGCAGTTCTTC	CASSDTSASSYNEQFF
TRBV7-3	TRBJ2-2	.	TGTGCCAGCAGCTTGTTAGAGGGGGAGCTGTTTTTT	CASSLLEGELFF
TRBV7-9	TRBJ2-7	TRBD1	TGTGCCAGCAGCCACGCGTCCGGGACAGGGGCCTACGAGCAGTACTTC	CASSHASGTGAYEQYF
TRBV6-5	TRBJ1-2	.	TGTGCCAGCAGTTACCCGGGGGGAGGCTACACCTTC	CASSYPGGGYTF
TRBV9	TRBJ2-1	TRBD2	TGTGCCAGCAGCGTAGAAGGGACTAGAGATGAGCAGTTCTTC	CASSVEGTRDEQFF
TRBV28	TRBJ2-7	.	TGTGCCAGCAGTTTATCGGTCAGACTCCAGTACTTC	CASSLSVRLQYF
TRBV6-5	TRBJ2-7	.	TGTGCCAGCAGTGACACCGGGACACGGTACGAGCAGTACTTC	CASSDTGTRYEQYF
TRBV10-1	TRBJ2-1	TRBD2	TGCGCCAGCAGAGGTAGCGGGAGAAATGAGCAGTTCTTC	CASRGSGRNEQFF
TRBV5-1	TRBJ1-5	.	TGCGCCAGCAGCGTACAGGGCTATCAGCCCCAGCATTTT	CASSVQGYQPQHF
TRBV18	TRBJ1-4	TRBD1	TGTGCCAGCGCGCAACGGGGACAGGGTGTCGAAAAACTGTTTTTT	CASAQRGQGVEKLFF
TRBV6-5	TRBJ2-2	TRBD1	TGTGCCAGCAGCTACAGGGGGAACACCGGGGAGCTGTTTTTT	CASSYRGNTGELFF
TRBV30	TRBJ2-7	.	TGTGCCTGGAGTGGGGCCCAGGGCTCCTACGAGCAGTACTTC	CAWSGAQGSYEQYF
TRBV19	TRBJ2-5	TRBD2	TGTGCCAGTCGCCGTCTAGCGGGAGTCGCAGAGACCCAGTACTTC	CASRRLAGVAETQYF
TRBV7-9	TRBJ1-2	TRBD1	TGTGCCAGCAGCTTAGACCGGACAGGGCCAGGCTATGGCTACACCTTC	CASSLDRTGPGYGYTF
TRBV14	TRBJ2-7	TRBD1	TGTGCCAGCAGCCATATCCGGGACAGTGGGACCTACGAGCAGTACTTC	CASSHIRDSGTYEQYF
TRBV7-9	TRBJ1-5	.	TGTGCCAGCAGCTTAGAGGAGGCTCAGCCCCAGCATTTT	CASSLEEAQPQHF
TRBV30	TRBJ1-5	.	TGTGCCTGGAGCGGGGGGCCGGGTCAGCCCCAGCATTTT	CAWSGGPGQPQHF
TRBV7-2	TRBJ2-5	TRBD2	TGTGCCAGCAGCCCAGGGACTAGCGGGGGGGCGGTGACCCAGTACTTC	CASSPGTSGGAVTQYF
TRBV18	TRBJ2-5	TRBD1	TGTGCCAGCTCACAACGGACAGGGAGGGAGACCCAGTACTTC	CASSQRTGRETQYF
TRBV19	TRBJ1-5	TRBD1	TGTGCCAGTAGTATAGACGGGACAGGCAATCAGCCCCAGCATTTT	CASSIDGTGNQPQHF
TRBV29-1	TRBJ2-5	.	TGCAGCGCCCTTGGGGGCGTAATCGGAGAGACCCAGTACTTC	CSALGGVIGETQYF
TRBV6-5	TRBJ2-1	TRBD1	TGTGCCAGCAGTTTTGGACAGGGACTCTCCTACAATGAGCAGTTCTTC	CASSFGQGLSYNEQFF
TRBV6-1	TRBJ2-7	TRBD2	TGTGCCAGCAGCCCTAGCGGGAGCTCATCCTACGAGCAGTACTTC	CASSPSGSSSYEQYF
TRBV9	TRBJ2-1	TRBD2	TGTGCCAGCAGCGTAGGCCTAGCGGGGGACTCCTACAATGAGCAGTTCTTC	CASSVGLAGDSYNEQFF
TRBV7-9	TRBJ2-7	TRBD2	TGTGCCAGCAGCTCCAGCGGGGGGAACGAGCAGTACTTC	CASSSSGGNEQYF
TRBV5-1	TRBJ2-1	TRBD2	TGCGCCAGCAGCTTGACTAGCGGGGATGAGCAGTTCTTC	CASSLTSGDEQFF
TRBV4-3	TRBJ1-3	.	TGCGCCAGCAGCCAAGGGTACGGGGGGCGAAACACCATATATTTT	CASSQGYGGRNTIYF
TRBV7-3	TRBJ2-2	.	TGTGCCAGCAGACAACCAGGCGGGGAGCTGTTTTTT	CASRQPGGELFF
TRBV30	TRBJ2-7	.	TGTGCCTGGTCCACTAGCCACGAGCAGTACTTC	CAWSTSHEQYF
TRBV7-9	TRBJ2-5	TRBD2	TGTGCCAGCAGCCCCGGACTAGCGGGAGAGACCCAGTACTTC	CASSPGLAGETQYF
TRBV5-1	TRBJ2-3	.	TGCGCCAGCAGCTTGACAGATACAGATACGCAGTATTTT	CASSLTDTDTQYF
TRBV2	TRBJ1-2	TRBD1	TGTGCCAGCAGTGAAGAGACAGGGCTGGATGGCTATGGCTACACCTTC	CASSEETGLDGYGYTF
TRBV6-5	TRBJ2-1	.	TGTGCCAGCAGTTACTCGTTCGGACTCTTTAACAATGAGCAGTTCTTC	CASSYSFGLFNNEQFF
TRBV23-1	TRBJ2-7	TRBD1	TGCGCCAGCAGTCCGACGGGACAGGGGGCGGGGGAGCAGTACTTC	CASSPTGQGAGEQYF
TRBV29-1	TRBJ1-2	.	TGCAGCGCCAGGACAGACGTCCAGGGCTACACCTTC	CSARTDVQGYTF
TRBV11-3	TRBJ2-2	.	TGTGCCAGCAGCCCTCGGTCAGGGGACGGGGAGCTGTTTTTT	CASSPRSGDGELFF
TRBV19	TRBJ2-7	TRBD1	TGTGCCAGTAGTAACTCTCGGACAGGGGGCGCCCCCCATTCCTACGAGCAGTACTTC	CASSNSRTGGAPHSYEQYF
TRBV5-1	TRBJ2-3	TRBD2	TGCGCCAGCAGCCAAGGACTAGCGGACCGCACAGATACGCAGTATTTT	CASSQGLADRTDTQYF
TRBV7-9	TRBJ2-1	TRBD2	TGTGCCAGCAGTTTGAGACTAGCTGATGAGCAGTTCTTC	CASSLRLADEQFF
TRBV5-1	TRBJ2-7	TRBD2	TGCGCCAGCAGCTTGGCCAGCCCGGGGAGGGACGAGCAGTACTTC	CASSLASPGRDEQYF
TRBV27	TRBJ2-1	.	TGTGCCAGCAGTCTTCCTGGGAGGACTGAGCAGTTCTTC	CASSLPGRTEQFF